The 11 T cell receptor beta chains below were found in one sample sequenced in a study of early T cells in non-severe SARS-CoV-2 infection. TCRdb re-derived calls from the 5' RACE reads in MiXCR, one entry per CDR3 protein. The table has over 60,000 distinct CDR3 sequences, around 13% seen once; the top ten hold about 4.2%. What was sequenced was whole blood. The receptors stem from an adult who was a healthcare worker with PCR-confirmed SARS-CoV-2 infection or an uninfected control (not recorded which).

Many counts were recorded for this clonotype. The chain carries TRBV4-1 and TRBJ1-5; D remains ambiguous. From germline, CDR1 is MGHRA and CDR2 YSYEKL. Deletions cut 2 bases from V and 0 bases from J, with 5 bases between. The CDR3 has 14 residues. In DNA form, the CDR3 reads TGCGCCAGCAGCCAAACCTTTAGCAATCAGCCCCAGCATTTT. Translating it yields CASSQTFSNQPQHF.

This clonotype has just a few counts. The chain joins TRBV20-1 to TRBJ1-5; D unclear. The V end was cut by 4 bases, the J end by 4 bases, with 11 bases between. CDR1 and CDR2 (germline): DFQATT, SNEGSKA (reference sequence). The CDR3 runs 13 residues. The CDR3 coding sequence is TGCAGTGCTAAAAGGGATTCGAATCAGCCCCAGCATTTT. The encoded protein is CSAKRDSNQPQHF.

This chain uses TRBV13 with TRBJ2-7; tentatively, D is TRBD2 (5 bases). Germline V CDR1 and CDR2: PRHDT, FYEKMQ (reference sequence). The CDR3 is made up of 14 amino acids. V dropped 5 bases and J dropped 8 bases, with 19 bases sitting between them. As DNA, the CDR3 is TGTGCCAGCAGCGCAAAATCCATCACTAGTCAGCAGTACTTC. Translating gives CASSAKSITSQQYF. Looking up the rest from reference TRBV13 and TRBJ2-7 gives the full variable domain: AAGVIQSPRHLIKEKRETATLKCYPIPRHDTVYWYQQGPGQDPQFLISFYEKMQSDKGSIPDRFSAQQFSDYHSELNMSSLELGDSALYFCASSAKSITSQQYFGPGTRLTVT.

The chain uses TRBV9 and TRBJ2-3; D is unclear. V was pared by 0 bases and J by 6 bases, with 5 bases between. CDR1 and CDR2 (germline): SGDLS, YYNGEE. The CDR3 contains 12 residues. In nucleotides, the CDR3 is TGTGCCAGCAGCGTAGGATGGGATACGCAGTATTTT. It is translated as CASSVGWDTQYF. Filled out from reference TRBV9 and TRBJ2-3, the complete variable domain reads DSGVTQTPKHLITATGQRVTLRCSPRSGDLSVYWYQQSLDQGLQFLIQYYNGEERAKGNILERFSAQQFPDLHSELNLSSLELGDSALYFCASSVGWDTQYFGPGTRLTVL.

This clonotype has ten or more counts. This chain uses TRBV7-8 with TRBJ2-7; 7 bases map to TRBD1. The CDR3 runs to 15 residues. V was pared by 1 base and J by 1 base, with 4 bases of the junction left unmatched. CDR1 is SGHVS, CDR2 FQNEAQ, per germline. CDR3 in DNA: TGTGCCAGCAGCTTAGGGTCGACAGGGTCCTACGAGCAGTACTTC. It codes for CASSLGSTGSYEQYF.

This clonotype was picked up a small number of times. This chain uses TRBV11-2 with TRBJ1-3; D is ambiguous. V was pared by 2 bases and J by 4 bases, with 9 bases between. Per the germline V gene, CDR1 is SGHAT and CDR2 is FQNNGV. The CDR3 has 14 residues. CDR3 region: CASSLRGRGNTIYF. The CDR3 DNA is TGTGCCAGCAGCTTAAGAGGAAGAGGAAACACCATATATTTT.

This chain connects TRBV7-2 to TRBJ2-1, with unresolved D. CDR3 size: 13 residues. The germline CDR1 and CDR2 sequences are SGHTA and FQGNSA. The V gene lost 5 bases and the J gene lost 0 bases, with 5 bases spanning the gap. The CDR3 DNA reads TGTGCCAGCAGCGACGACTCCTACAATGAGCAGTTCTTC. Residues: CASSDDSYNEQFF. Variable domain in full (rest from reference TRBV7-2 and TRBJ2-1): GAGVSQSPSNKVTEKGKDVELRCDPISGHTALYWYRQSLGQGLEFLIYFQGNSAPDKSGLPSDRFSAERTGGSVSTLTIQRTQQEDSAVYLCASSDDSYNEQFFGPGTRLTVL.

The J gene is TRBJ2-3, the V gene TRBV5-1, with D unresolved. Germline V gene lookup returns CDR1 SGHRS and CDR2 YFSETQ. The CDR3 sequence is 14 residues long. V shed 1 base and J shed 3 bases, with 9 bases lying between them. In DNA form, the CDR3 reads TGCGCCAGCAGCTTGAGTAGCCCGACAGATACGCAGTATTTT. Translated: CASSLSSPTDTQYF.

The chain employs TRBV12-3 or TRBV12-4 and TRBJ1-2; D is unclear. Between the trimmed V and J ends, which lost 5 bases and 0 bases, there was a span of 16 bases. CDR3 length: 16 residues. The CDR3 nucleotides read TGTGCCAGCAGTGCCCACGACGGAACCGCTAACTATGGCTACACCTTC. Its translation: CASSAHDGTANYGYTF.

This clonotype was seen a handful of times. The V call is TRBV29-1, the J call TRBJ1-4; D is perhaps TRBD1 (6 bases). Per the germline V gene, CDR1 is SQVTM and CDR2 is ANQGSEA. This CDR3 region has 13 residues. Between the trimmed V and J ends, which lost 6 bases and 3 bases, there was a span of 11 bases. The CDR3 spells CSVQDSPNEKLFF. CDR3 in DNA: TGCAGCGTCCAGGACAGCCCTAATGAAAAACTGTTTTTT. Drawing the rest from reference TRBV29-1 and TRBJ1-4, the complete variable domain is SAVISQKPSRDICQRGTSLTIQCQVDSQVTMMFWYRQQPGQSLTLIATANQGSEATYESGFVIDKFPISRPNLTFSTLTVSNMSPEDSSIYLCSVQDSPNEKLFFGSGTQLSVL.

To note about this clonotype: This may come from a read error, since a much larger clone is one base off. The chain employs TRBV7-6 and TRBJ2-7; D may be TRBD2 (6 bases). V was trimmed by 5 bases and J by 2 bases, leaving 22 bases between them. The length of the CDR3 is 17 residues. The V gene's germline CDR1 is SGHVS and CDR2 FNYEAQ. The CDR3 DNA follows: TGTGCCAGCAGCCCGGGACCCGGGACTTTTTTAACCTACGAGCAGTACTTC. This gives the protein CASSPGPGTFLTYEQYF.